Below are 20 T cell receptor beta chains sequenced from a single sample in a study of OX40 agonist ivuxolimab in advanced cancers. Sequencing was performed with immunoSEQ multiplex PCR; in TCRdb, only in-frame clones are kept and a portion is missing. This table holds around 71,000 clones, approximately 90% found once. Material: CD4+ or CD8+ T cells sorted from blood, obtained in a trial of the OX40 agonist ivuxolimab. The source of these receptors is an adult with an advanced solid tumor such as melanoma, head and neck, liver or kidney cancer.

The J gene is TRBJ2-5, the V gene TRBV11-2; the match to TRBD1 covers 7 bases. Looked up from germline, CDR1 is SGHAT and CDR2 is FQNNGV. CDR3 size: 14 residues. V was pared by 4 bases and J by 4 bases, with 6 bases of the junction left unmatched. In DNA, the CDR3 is TGTGCCAGCAGCTCCCCGACAGGGACAGAGACCCAGTACTTC. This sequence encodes CASSSPTGTETQYF.

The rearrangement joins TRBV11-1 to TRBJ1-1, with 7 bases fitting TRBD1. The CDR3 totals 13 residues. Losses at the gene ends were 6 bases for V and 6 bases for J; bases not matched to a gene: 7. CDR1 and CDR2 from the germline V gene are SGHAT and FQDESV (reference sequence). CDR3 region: CASSSTGVSEAFF. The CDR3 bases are TGTGCCAGCAGTTCTACAGGGGTTTCTGAAGCTTTCTTT.

The CDR3: CASSLTAKDGYTF. In DNA, the CDR3 is TGTGCCAGCAGCTTAACAGCCAAGGATGGCTACACCTTC. The V call is TRBV7-3, the J call TRBJ1-2; D call uncertain. Germline CDR1 and CDR2: SGHTA and FQGTGA. V dropped 0 bases and J dropped 6 bases, with 8 bases sitting between them. The CDR3 contains 13 residues.

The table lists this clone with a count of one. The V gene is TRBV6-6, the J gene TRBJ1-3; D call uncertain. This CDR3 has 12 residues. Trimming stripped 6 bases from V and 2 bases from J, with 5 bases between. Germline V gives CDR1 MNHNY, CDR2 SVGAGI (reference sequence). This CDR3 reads CASSPAGNTIYF. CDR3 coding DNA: TGTGCCAGCAGCCCGGCTGGAAACACCATATATTTT.

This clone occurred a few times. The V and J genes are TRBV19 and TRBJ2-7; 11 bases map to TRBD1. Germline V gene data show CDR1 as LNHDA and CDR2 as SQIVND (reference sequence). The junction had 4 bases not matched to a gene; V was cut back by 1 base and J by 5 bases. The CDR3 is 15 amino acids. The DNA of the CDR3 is TGTGCCAGTAGTATAGTCGGGACAGGGGGAAACGAGCAGTACTTC. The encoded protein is CASSIVGTGGNEQYF.

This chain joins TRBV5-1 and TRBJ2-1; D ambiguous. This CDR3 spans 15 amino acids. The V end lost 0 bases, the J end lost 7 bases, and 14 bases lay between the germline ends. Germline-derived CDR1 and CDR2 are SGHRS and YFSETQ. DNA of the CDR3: TGCGCCAGCAGCTTGGTGGCACCAACGGAGAATGAGCAGTTCTTC. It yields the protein CASSLVAPTENEQFF.

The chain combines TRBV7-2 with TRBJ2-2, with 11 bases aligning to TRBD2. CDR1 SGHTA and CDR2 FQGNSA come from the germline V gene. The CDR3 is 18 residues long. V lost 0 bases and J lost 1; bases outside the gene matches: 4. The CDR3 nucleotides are TGTGCCAGCAGCTTAGCTCTAGCGGGAGGAGGGAACACCGGGGAGCTGTTTTTT. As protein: CASSLALAGGGNTGELFF.

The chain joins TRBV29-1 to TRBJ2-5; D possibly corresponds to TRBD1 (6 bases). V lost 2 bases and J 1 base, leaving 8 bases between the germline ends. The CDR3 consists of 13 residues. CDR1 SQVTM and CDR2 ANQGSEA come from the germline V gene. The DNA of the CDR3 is TGCAGCGTTGAAAGGGACACCCAAGAGACCCAGTACTTC. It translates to CSVERDTQETQYF.

The CDR3 bases are TGTGCCAGCAGCTGGACAGGGTTGGGTGAAGCTTTCTTT. Protein product: CASSWTGLGEAFF. The chain joins TRBV11-2 to TRBJ1-1, with 8 positions matching TRBD1. CDR1 is SGHAT and CDR2 is FQNNGV in the germline V gene. The J segment lost 7 bases and the V segment lost 4 bases, leaving 5 bases of the junction unmatched. This CDR3 contains 13 residues.

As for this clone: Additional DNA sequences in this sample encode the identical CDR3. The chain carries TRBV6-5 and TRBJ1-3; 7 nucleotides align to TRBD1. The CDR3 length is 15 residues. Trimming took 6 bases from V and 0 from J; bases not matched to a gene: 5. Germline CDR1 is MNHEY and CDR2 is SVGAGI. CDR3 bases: TGTGCCAGCAGCCCAGGGGGGGACTCTGGAAACACCATATATTTT. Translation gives CASSPGGDSGNTIYF.

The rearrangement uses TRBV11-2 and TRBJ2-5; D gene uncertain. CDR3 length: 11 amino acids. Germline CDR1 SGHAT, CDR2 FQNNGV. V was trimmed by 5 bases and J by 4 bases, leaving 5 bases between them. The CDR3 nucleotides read TGTGCCAGCAGCGTAATAGAGACCCAGTACTTC. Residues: CASSVIETQYF. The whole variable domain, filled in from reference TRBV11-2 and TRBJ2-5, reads EAGVAQSPRYKIIEKRQSVAFWCNPISGHATLYWYQQILGQGPKLLIQFQNNGVVDDSQLPKDRFSAERLKGVDSTLKIQPAKLEDSAVYLCASSVIETQYFGPGTRLLVL.

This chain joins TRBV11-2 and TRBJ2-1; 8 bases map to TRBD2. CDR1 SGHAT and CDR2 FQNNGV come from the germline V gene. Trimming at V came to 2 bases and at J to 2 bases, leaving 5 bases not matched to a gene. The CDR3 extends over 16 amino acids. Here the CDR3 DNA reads TGTGCCAGCAGCTTAACTAGCGGCCTCCCCTACAATGAGCAGTTCTTC. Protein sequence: CASSLTSGLPYNEQFF.

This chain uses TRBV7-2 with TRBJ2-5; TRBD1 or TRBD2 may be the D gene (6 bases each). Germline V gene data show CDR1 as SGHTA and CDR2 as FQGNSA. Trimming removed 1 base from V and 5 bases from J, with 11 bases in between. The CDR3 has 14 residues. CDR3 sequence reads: CASSLGTGRETQYF. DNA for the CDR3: TGTGCCAGCAGCTTAGGTACAGGGAGGGAGACCCAGTACTTC.

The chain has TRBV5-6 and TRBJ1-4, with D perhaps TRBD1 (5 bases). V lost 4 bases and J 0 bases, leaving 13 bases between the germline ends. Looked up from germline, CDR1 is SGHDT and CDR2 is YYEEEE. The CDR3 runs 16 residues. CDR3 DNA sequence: TGTGCCAGCAGCGATTCCACAGGTACAACTAATGAAAAACTGTTTTTT. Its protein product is CASSDSTGTTNEKLFF.

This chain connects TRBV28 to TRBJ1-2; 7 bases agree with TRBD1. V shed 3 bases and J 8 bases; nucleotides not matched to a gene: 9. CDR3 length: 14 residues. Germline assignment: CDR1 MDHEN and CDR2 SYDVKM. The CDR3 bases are TGTGCCAGCAGTTTTAGGACAGGCTCCCGGGGCTACACCTTC. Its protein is CASSFRTGSRGYTF.

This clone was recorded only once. The CDR3 is CAWKGFSGSRETQYF. DNA of the CDR3: TGTGCCTGGAAAGGTTTTAGCGGGAGCCGAGAGACCCAGTACTTC. V and J are TRBV30 and TRBJ2-5; the match to TRBD2 covers 9 bases. The V gene's germline CDR1 is GTSNPN and CDR2 SVGIG (reference sequence). The length of the CDR3 is 15 residues. The V and J ends lost 4 bases and 4 bases, in that order; junction bases with no gene match: 10.

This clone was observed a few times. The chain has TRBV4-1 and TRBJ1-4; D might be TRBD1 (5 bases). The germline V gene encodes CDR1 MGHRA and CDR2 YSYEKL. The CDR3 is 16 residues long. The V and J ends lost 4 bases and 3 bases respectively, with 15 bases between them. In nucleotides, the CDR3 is TGCGCCAGCAGCCCCCGAGAGGCAGGGCCTAATGAAAAACTGTTTTTT. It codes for CASSPREAGPNEKLFF.

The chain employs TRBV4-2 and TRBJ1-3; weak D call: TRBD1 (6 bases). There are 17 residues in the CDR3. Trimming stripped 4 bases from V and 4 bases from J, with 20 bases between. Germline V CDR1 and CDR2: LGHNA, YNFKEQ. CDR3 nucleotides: TGTGCCAGCAGCCCGAGGGGGGGCAGGGGATCAGGAAACACCATATATTTT. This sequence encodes CASSPRGGRGSGNTIYF.

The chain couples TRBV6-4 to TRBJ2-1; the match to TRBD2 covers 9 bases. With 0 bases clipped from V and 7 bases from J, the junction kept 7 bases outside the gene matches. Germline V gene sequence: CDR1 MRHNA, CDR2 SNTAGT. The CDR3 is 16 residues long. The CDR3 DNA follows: TGTGCCAGCAGTGACTCGATGCGCGGGAGGGGAAATGAGCAGTTCTTC. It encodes CASSDSMRGRGNEQFF.

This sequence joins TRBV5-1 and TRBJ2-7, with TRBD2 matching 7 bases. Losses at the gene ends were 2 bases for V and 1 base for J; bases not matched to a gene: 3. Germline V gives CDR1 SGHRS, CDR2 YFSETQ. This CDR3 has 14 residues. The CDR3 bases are TGCGCCAGCAGCTTCGGACTAGGATCCTACGAGCAGTACTTC. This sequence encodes CASSFGLGSYEQYF.